The clone carrying this TCR beta chain was seen ten or more times. The antigen is unknown. The sample comes from a study of blood T cells in healthy people across ages. Study-level findings and limits: Any changes in expanded clonotypes were possibly confounded, as donor CMV status remained unknown.

There are 15 residues in the CDR3. Germline assignment: CDR1 SGHTA and CDR2 FQGNSA. With V trimmed by 5 bases and J by 7 bases, 10 bases remained unmatched. Drawing of peripheral blood yielded 8.5 to 10 milliliters from each donor. Each sample yielded at least 6.5 million isolated PBMCs. With a J-beta primer mix and a sample-barcoded 5' primer, a second PCR ran about 7 to 11 cycles. Researchers report that a template-switch adaptor with 12 random nucleotides tagged each cDNA molecule. TCRdb recomputed calls from the 5' RACE reads with MiXCR, one row per CDR3 protein. The sample includes around 1,800,000 distinct CDR3 sequences, about two fifths of them seen just once.

This clonotype originated in a human donor in good health. J is TRBJ2-1 and V is TRBV7-2; 8 nucleotides agree with TRBD2. Sequenced: blood. The CDR3 DNA sequence: TGTGCCAGCAGCCACGGGAGGGGGGGCAAGAATGAGCAGTTCTTC. As protein: CASSHGRGGKNEQFF. The complete variable domain, with remaining parts taken from reference TRBV7-2 and TRBJ2-1, reads GAGVSQSPSNKVTEKGKDVELRCDPISGHTALYWYRQSLGQGLEFLIYFQGNSAPDKSGLPSDRFSAERTGGSVSTLTIQRTQQEDSAVYLCASSHGRGGKNEQFFGPGTRLTVL.